This TCR beta chain was identified in a study of T cells in localized non-small cell lung cancer. Whole-study results and caveats: Adjacent uninvolved lung had the highest clonality, suggesting focused antigen responses. Sequencing, confined to only one tumor region, leaves heterogeneity possible.

The CDR3 extends over 17 amino acids. Germline CDR1 and CDR2: MNHEY and SMNVEV (reference sequence). V was cut by 5 bases and J by 0 bases, with 16 bases left in between. The method was immunoSEQ multiplex PCR; TCRdb's version includes in-frame clones alone and lacks a portion of them. The sample has more than 20,000 clones, 80% to 90% seen once. Worth noting for this clone: What it binds is unknown.

The receptor was derived from a female donor over 55 with stage I lung adenocarcinoma. The input for sequencing was peripheral blood, taken before any cancer treatment. The chain uses TRBV27 and TRBJ2-2; perhaps TRBD1 as D (7 bases). CDR3 nucleotide sequence: TGTGCCAGCAGTCGCGACCCCAGGGGGGCGAACACCGGGGAGCTGTTTTTT. This sequence encodes CASSRDPRGANTGELFF.